This T cell receptor beta chain was captured in a study of blood T cell repertoires in COVID-19. Across the whole study: Samples came from the United States, Italy and Spain, spanning acute and convalescent COVID-19. From T cells, B-cell-depleted T cells, or PBMCs came the material, which was cDNA or gDNA.

CDR3 length equals 17 residues. The V and J ends lost 6 bases and 1 base respectively, with 18 bases between them. The germline V gene encodes CDR1 MDHEN and CDR2 SYDVKM. Original processing methods: The authors estimated nucleated cell counts from reference gene primer amplification. Profiled with immunoSEQ multiplex PCR; TCRdb holds only in-frame clones, not every one. D and trimming were read from the DNA, whereas the V and J calls and clone size are those reported in that table. The data hold under 15,000 clones, with roughly 80% observed a single time. The source material was peripheral blood. The origin of this receptor is a man aged 35 to 55 with active or convalescent COVID-19. This sequence joins TRBV28 and TRBJ1-4, with a tentative D call TRBD1 (6 bases). The CDR3 reads CASRPGGAEGTNEKLFF. CDR3 bases: TGTGCCAGCAGGCCGGGGGGGGCAGAGGGAACTAATGAAAAACTGTTTTTT.